The rows below give T cell receptor beta chains drawn from one sample of a study of blood T cells in healthy people across ages. TCRdb redid the calling of the 5' RACE reads with MiXCR, one entry per CDR3 protein. The sample shows 600,000 or so distinct CDR3 sequences, 20% to 25% of them seen only once. Sequences were obtained from blood. Receptor source: a man aged 70-80 years in good health. The CDR3 runs from the conserved cysteine through the conserved F or W. The D gene is left open where the match is weak. Not every row has a clone size; where given, it reads once, few, many or a size class.

>.|TRBJ2-1|TRBV5-1|.
TGCGCCAGCAGCGCCGACAGTTCCGACTCCTACAATGAGCAGTTCTTC
CASSADSSDSYNEQFF
>TRBD2|TRBJ2-7|TRBV7-2|.
TGTGCCAGCAGCAGTCGGACTAGCCCTTACGAGCAGTACTTC
CASSSRTSPYEQYF
>TRBD1|TRBJ1-3|TRBV6-1|.
TGTGCCAGCAGGAGGGACAGGAACTCTGGAAACACCATATATTTT
CASRRDRNSGNTIYF
>.|TRBJ2-1|TRBV10-3|.
TGTGCCATCAGTGAGCAACAGGAGCAGTTCTTC
CAISEQQEQFF
>.|TRBJ2-1|TRBV25-1|.
TGTGCCAGCAGTGAATATTTGGTGGATGAGCAGTTCTTC
CASSEYLVDEQFF
>.|TRBJ2-2|TRBV7-3|.
TGTGCCAGCAGCCTAAAAGGGGGAGGCGGGGAGCTGTTTTTT
CASSLKGGGGELFF
>TRBD2|TRBJ2-3|TRBV27|many
TGTGCCAGCAGTTTATTGTACCTAGCGGGAGAGAATAGGGATACGCAGTATTTT
CASSLLYLAGENRDTQYF
>TRBD2|TRBJ2-2|TRBV30|.
TGTGCCTGGAGTGTCGGCGGGAGCAACACCGGGGAGCTGTTTTTT
CAWSVGGSNTGELFF
>.|TRBJ1-2|TRBV27|many
TGTGCCAGCAGTTTAACCGGACAGACTTCCTATGGCTACACCTTC
CASSLTGQTSYGYTF
>.|TRBJ1-4|TRBV28|.
TGTGCCAGCAGTTTATGGACATCAACTAATGAAAAACTGTTTTTT
CASSLWTSTNEKLFF
>TRBD1|TRBJ2-2|TRBV29-1|.
TGCAGCGTGGGGGCCGGGACAGGGTACACCGGGGAGCTGTTTTTT
CSVGAGTGYTGELFF
>.|TRBJ2-1|TRBV10-1|many
TGCGCCAGCAGTGCGGGCCACCGGAGGAATGAGCAGTTCTTC
CASSAGHRRNEQFF
>.|TRBJ2-1|TRBV14|few
TGTGCCAGCAGCACACAGGTTTACAATGAGCAGTTCTTC
CASSTQVYNEQFF
>TRBD1|TRBJ2-4|TRBV7-9|.
TGTGCCAGCAGCGTTGCCGGGACAGGGACTCTAAACATTCAGTACTTC
CASSVAGTGTLNIQYF
>TRBD2|TRBJ2-1|TRBV4-1|few
TGCGCCAGCAGCCAAGATCTGGGGGGGAGCTCCTACAATGAGCAGTTCTTC
CASSQDLGGSSYNEQFF
>TRBD1|TRBJ2-5|TRBV10-3|.
TGTGCCATCAGTGAGTCAACTCGACAGGGGTCGGGTTACAATGAGCAGTCCTTC
CAISESTRQGSGYNEQSF
>.|TRBJ1-5|TRBV3-1|few
TGTGCCAGCAGCCAAGGACTCTACGAAGATCAGCCCCAGCATTTT
CASSQGLYEDQPQHF
>.|TRBJ2-3|TRBV28|.
TGTGCCAGCAGTAAATGGGAGGATACGCAGTATTTT
CASSKWEDTQYF
>.|TRBJ2-7|TRBV5-5|few
TGTGCCAGCAGCAAGGGACACAGTTACGAGCAGTACTTC
CASSKGHSYEQYF
>TRBD1|TRBJ1-3|TRBV10-3|.
TGTGCCATCAGTAGAACGGACAGGGCCTCTGGAAACACCATATATTTT
CAISRTDRASGNTIYF
>TRBD1|TRBJ2-7|TRBV12-3/TRBV12-4|few
TGTGCCAGCAGATCACAGGGGACCCCCTCCTACGAGCAGTACTTC
CASRSQGTPSYEQYF
>.|TRBJ2-5|TRBV7-2|few
TGTGCCAGCAGCTTACGATGGGGGAGAGGCAGTCCACAGGAGACCCAGTACTTC
CASSLRWGRGSPQETQYF
>TRBD1|TRBJ2-7|TRBV29-1|few
TGCAGCGTGCTCCGACAGGGAACCTACGAGCAGTACTTC
CSVLRQGTYEQYF
>.|TRBJ1-3|TRBV9|.
TGTGCCAGCAGCGTAAGTTTCGGACCAGACTCTGGAAACACCATATATTTT
CASSVSFGPDSGNTIYF
>.|TRBJ2-2|TRBV9|few
TGTGCCAGCAGCGGGGGACGTGAAAACACCGGGGAGCTGTTTTTT
CASSGGRENTGELFF
>.|TRBJ2-5|TRBV5-1|.
TGCGCCAGCAGCTTGGGTGGGGAAATTCCTCAAGAGACCCAGTACTTC
CASSLGGEIPQETQYF
>TRBD2|TRBJ2-1|TRBV15|.
TGTGCCACCAGCAGATCCGGCCTAGCGGGGAATGAGCAGTTCTTC
CATSRSGLAGNEQFF
>TRBD1|TRBJ1-3|TRBV2|.
TGTGCCAGCCTGGGACAGGAAGACTCTGGAAACACCATATATTTT
CASLGQEDSGNTIYF
>.|TRBJ1-4|TRBV9|.
TGTGCCAGCAGCGTAGAACCGGGAGGGAAACTGTTTTTT
CASSVEPGGKLFF
>.|TRBJ2-7|TRBV6-2/TRBV6-3|few
TGTGCCAGCAGCCAAAGTAACGAGCAGCACTTC
CASSQSNEQHF
>.|TRBJ2-7|TRBV28|.
TGTGCCAGCAGTCCTGCATCCAGCCCGCTTCTACCGTACTTC
CASSPASSPLLPYF
>TRBD1|TRBJ2-6|TRBV4-1|once
TGCGCCAGCAGCCACTATGGACAGGGGGATTACTCTGGGGCCAACGTCCTGACTTTC
CASSHYGQGDYSGANVLTF
>.|TRBJ2-5|TRBV7-2|.
TGTGCCAGCAGCTTAGGTGGATCTTTAGGGGAGACCCAGTACTTC
CASSLGGSLGETQYF
>.|TRBJ2-1|TRBV6-6|.
TGTGCCAGCAGTTACTCTACCGATCTACTGGATATTGAGCAGTTCTTC
CASSYSTDLLDIEQFF
>TRBD1|TRBJ2-3|TRBV7-2|.
TGTGCCAGCAGTTTCCAGACAGGGGGCAGAGATACGCAGTATTTT
CASSFQTGGRDTQYF
>.|TRBJ1-2|TRBV5-6|.
TGTGCCAGCTTCGCCACTGACTATGGCTACACCTTC
CASFATDYGYTF
>TRBD1|TRBJ1-1|TRBV20-1|once
TGCAGTGCCCTGGGCAGGGGGCTTATCACTGAAGCTTTCTTT
CSALGRGLITEAFF
>.|TRBJ2-1|TRBV9|few
TGTGCCAGCAGCATTCCGGGGCGTTCTCAAGTAGGAGAGCAGTTCTTC
CASSIPGRSQVGEQFF